This TCR beta chain originates from a study of graft-versus-host responses after intestinal transplantation. In the study overall: Those transplanted obtained multivisceral, liver-intestinal, or isolated intestinal grafts. Each patient got anti-thymocyte globulin induction, then tacrolimus and steroids for roughly 3 years.

Concerning this clone: As yet, its antigen is unknown.

Data came from immunoSEQ multiplex PCR; TCRdb stores just in-frame clones and leaves some out. The table has around 15,000 clones, about 87% seen once; the top ten hold over 6.5%. Post-transplant bone marrow came from the posterior iliac crest or another site. General study results and limits: The recipient marrow held GvH clones, and some of them showed up first in ileum or blood.

Germline V lookup: CDR1 ENHRY, CDR2 SYGVKD. CDR3 length: 15 residues. With 0 bases removed from V and 3 bases from J, the gap between germline ends came to 9 bases. This chain connects TRBV10-3 to TRBJ2-1; D is uncertain. This receptor was obtained from a human patient who received an intestinal transplant, so some T cells may come from the graft donor. Source: bone marrow, taken around 120 days after intestinal transplantation. CDR3 amino acids: CAISESAENYNEQFF. For the CDR3, the DNA is TGTGCCATCAGTGAGTCGGCAGAGAACTACAATGAGCAGTTCTTC.